This T cell receptor (beta chain) was retrieved from a study of identical twins (dated by TCRdb to 2015 to 2016). Regarding the study in general: To test whether fetal clonotypes persist, the study used deep sequencing on TCR alpha and beta repertoires from monozygotic twins, unrelated adults of various ages, and cord blood. Replicate twin experiments were performed at different times using different library preparation protocols to rule out contamination. Study-level results and caveats: The excess sharing between twins in beta out-of-frame sequences was weaker because fewer shared sequences reduced the signal-to-noise ratio. Abundant cord blood beta clonotypes carried fewer insertions; young adult naive repertoires showed a weaker similar trend, while memory repertoires showed none. Because the same donors could not be followed over many years, the conclusions relied on cross-sectional statistical analysis. In monozygotic twins, out-of-frame TCR alpha sharing was systematically underestimated by recombination models, although the models agreed with sharing between unrelated individuals. Zero-insertion analyses could be partly confounded by invariant T cells such as MAIT and iNKT, though diverse VJ usage argued against such confounding for most clonotypes. Compared with coincidental sharing between unrelated individuals, an excess of low generation-probability sequences was observed among out-of-frame TCR alpha sequences shared between twins.

Every donor in the study was a healthy Caucasian. Three pairs of female monozygotic twins, all aged about 18 to 30 years, were included in the twin cohort. Positive isolation kits from Invitrogen were used to isolate CD4+ and CD8+ T cell populations. This clonotype occurred a few times. Its antigen is currently not known. Base qualities are missing; no much larger clone stands one base away. V and J are trimmed by 6 bases and 4 bases, and the gene matches miss 11 bases of the junction. CDR1 and CDR2, per the germline V gene (reference sequence), are LNHNV and YYDKDF. The CDR3 runs 16 residues from the cysteine to the phenylalanine. Of all the DNA, just the CDR3 is kept, 48 bases in frame from base 1. Libraries were prepared through 5' RACE. Sequencing relied on an Illumina HiSeq 2000. A universal primer binding site was introduced by template switching, and a unique molecular identifier was present in the final cDNA, enabling accurate counting of TCR cDNA molecules. First-strand cDNA for TCR alpha and beta chains was synthesized from specific primers in the conserved constant-segment region. Each cDNA library was double barcoded, with a SMART-Mk sample barcode plus Illumina barcodes, to control for contamination. Two successive PCR steps introduced TruSeq adapter sequences along with Illumina sample barcodes. The Illumina HiSeq platform was used with custom primers to sequence TCR alpha and beta cDNA libraries. As for the authors' bioinformatics: MiGEC processed the raw reads to extract unique molecular identifiers, while MiXCR was used to determine the CDR3 positions. For each individual, recombination models were inferred using an EM algorithm with the repgenHMM and IGoR tools. The analysis of shared clonotypes was done with the tcR package in R, with sharing normalized by the product of cloneset sizes. Out-of-frame nonproductive sequences were analyzed to study raw recombination free of thymic and clonal selection effects. The public reads were quality trimmed at Q25 with fastp and then assembled into clones with MiXCR by TCRdb, keeping productive beta chains. Rows merge per CDR3 protein into single entries with the most common DNA and genes. TCRdb's processing, not the authors', yielded these V and J calls. A total of around 480,000 distinct CDR3 sequences appear in this sample, 13% to 15% of them only once. Roughly 0.56% of the sample belongs to the ten largest clones.

The sample was also reused in another study, on yellow fever vaccine responses in identical twins. Looking at the second paper: The authors reported that the T cell response to vaccination in identical twins appeared partly convergent and partly personalized. In the study, vaccine-responding T cell clones were precisely tracked in identical twins.

This TCR derives from a young woman in good health. The chain is made from TRBV15 and TRBJ2-1, with 8 middle bases fitting TRBD2. Sequences were obtained from CD4+ T cells sorted from blood. The DNA sequence is given as TGTGCCACCAGAACCAGGCGGGGGGCCCAATACAATGAGCAGTTCTTC. The translation is CATRTRRGAQYNEQFF.